The clone carrying this TCR beta chain was seen repeatedly, ten times or more. The V and J ends lost 7 bases and 1 base respectively, with 7 bases between them. Germline V gives CDR1 LNHDA, CDR2 SQIVND (reference sequence). The CDR3 runs 12 residues. Molecular barcoded adaptors covering alpha/delta and beta/gamma chains were used on 400 ng RNA. From the reads, TCRdb called clonotypes with MiXCR, one entry per CDR3 protein. The data hold 43,000 or so distinct CDR3 sequences, with 12% observed a single time. Bone marrow was sampled from every patient at the time of active disease. The sample comes from a study of read filtering for tumor transcriptome and immune sequencing.

The clonotype originates from a donor over 35 with multiple myeloma. This chain joins TRBV19 and TRBJ1-1, with D hard to call. Sequenced: a population of CD138-negative cells sorted from bone marrow. CDR3 bases: TGTGCCAGTACCAACAAGAACACTGAAGCTTTCTTT. Translated, it gives CASTNKNTEAFF.